This T cell receptor (beta chain) is from a study of CD8+ T cells in alopecia areata. The CDR3 has 17 residues. Germline V gene sequence: CDR1 LGHNA, CDR2 YSLEER. The junction had 9 bases not matched to a gene; V was cut back by 1 base and J by 0 bases. Sequencing templates came from extracted RNA that was reverse transcribed into cDNA. Measured with immunoSEQ multiplex PCR; TCRdb has only the in-frame clones, and not every one. The table records 150,000 to 250,000 clones, roughly 64% of them present only once. Treatment specified: oral pan-JAK inhibitor, 5-10 mg twice daily. The sequences come from CD4+ T cells sorted from blood, collected at week 24, from a patient treated with tofacitinib. The V and J genes are TRBV4-3 and TRBJ2-7, with 7 bases lining up with TRBD2. This TCR was sampled from a human donor with alopecia areata. The CDR3 nucleotides are TGCGCCAGCAGCCAAGGAGCGGGGACGTTAAGCTCCTACGAGCAGTACTTC. Protein product: CASSQGAGTLSSYEQYF.